This T cell receptor beta chain came from a study of blood T cell repertoires in COVID-19. With V trimmed by 0 bases and J by 5 bases, 6 bases remained unmatched. The germline V gene encodes CDR1 SGHRS and CDR2 YFSETQ. The CDR3 is 15 amino acids. In the original analysis: Amplification of reference gene primers was used by the study to estimate nucleated cell counts. The protocol was immunoSEQ multiplex PCR, while the TCRdb copy is restricted to in-frame clones and leaves out a portion. V and J calls and clone size are given by that table; D and trimming were obtained from the DNA. The sample consists of approximately 200,000 clones, about 86% of them appearing once.

This receptor was identified in a woman in her thirties who had recovered from COVID-19. The rearrangement joins TRBV5-1 to TRBJ2-3, with 7 bases aligning to TRBD2. The material sequenced was peripheral blood. CDR3 sequence (DNA): TGCGCCAGCAGCTTGGTAACTAGCGAAGGAGATACGCAGTATTTT. It specifies CASSLVTSEGDTQYF.